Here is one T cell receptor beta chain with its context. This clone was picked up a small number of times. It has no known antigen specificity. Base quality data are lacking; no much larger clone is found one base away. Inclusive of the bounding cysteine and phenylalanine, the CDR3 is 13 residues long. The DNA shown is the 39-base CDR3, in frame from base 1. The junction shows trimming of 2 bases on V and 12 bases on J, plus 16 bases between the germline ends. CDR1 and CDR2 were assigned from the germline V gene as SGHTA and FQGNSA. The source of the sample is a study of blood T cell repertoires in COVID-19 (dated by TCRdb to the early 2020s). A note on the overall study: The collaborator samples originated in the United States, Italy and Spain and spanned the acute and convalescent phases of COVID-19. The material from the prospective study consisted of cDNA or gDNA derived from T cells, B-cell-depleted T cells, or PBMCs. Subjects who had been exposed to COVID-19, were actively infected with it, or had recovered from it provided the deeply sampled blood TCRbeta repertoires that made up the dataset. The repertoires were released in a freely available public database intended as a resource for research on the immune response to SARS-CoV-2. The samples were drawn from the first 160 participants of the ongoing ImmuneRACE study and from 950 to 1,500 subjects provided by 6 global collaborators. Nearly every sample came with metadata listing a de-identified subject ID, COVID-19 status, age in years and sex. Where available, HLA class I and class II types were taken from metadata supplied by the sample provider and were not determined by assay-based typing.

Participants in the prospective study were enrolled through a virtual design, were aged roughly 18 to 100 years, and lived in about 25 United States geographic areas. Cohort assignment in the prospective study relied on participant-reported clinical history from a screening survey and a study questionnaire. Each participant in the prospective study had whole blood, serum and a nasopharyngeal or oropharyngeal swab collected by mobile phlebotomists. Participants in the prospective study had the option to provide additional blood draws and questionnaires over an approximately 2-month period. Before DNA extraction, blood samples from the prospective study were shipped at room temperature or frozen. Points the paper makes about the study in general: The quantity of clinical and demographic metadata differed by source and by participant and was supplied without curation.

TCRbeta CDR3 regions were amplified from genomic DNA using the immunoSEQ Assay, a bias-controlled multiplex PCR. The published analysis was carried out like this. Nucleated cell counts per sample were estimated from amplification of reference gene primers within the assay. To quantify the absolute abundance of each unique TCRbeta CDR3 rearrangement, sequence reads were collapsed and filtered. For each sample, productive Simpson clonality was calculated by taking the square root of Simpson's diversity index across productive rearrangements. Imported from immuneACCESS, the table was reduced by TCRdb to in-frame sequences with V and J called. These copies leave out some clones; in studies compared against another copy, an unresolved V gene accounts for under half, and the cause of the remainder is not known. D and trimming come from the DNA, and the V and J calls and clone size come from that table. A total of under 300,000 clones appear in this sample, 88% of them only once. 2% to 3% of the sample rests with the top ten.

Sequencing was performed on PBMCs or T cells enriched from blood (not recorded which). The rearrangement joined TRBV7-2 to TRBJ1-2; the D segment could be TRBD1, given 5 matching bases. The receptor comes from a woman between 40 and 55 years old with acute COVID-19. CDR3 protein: CASSLSQTAAHTF. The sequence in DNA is TGTGCCAGCAGCTTATCACAGACAGCAGCGCACACCTTC.